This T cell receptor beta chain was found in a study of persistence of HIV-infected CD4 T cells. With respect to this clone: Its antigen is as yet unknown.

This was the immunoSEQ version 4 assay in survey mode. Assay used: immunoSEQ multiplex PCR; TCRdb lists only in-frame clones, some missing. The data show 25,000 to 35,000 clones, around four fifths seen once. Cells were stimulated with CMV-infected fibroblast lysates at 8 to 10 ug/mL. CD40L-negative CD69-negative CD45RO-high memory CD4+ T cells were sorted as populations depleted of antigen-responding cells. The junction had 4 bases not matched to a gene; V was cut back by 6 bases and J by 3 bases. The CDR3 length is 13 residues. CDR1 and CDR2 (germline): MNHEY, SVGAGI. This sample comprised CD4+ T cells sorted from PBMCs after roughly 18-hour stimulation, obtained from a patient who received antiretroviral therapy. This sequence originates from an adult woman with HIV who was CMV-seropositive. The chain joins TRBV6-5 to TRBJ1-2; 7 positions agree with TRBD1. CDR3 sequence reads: CASRVGTDYGYTF. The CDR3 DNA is TGTGCCAGCAGAGTTGGGACAGACTATGGCTACACCTTC.